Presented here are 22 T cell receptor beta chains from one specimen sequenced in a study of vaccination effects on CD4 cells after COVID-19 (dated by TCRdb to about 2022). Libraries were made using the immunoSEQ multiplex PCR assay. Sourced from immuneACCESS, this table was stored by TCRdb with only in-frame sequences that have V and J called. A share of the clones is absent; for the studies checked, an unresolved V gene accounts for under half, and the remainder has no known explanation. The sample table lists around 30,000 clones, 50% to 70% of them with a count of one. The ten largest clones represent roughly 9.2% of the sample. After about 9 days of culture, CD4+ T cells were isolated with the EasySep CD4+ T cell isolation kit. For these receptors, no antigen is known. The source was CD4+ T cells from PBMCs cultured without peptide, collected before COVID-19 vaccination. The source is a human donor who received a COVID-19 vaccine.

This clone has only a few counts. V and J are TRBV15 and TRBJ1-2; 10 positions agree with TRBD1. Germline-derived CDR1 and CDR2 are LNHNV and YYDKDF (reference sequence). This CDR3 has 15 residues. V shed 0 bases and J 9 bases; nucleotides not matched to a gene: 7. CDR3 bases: TGTGCCACCAGCAGAGATAGTCGGACAGGGGGGCGCTACACCTTC. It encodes CATSRDSRTGGRYTF.

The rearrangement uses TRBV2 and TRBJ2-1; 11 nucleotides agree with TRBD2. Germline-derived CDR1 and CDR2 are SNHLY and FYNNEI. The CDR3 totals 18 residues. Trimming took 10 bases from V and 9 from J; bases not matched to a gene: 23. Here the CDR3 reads CATPGHSTSGSLGGEQFF. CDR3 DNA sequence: TGTGCCACCCCGGGACACTCTACTAGCGGGAGCTTAGGGGGTGAGCAGTTCTTC.

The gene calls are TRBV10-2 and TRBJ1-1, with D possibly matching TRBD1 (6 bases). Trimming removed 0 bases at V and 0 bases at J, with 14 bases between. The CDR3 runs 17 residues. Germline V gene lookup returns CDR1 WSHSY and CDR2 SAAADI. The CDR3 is CASSESGGGVMNTEAFF. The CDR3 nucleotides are TGCGCCAGCAGTGAGTCAGGTGGGGGCGTTATGAACACTGAAGCTTTCTTT.

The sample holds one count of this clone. Here the CDR3 reads CASSPRQGPNYGYTF. The CDR3 DNA sequence: TGTGCCAGCAGCCCCCGCCAGGGTCCTAACTATGGCTACACCTTC. The rearrangement uses TRBV3-1 (or the pseudogene TRBV3-2) and TRBJ1-2, with a possible D match to TRBD1 (5 bases). The V end was cut by 4 bases, the J end by 0 bases, with 12 bases between. Germline assignment: CDR1 LGHDT and CDR2 YNNKEL (reference sequence). The CDR3 has 15 amino acids.

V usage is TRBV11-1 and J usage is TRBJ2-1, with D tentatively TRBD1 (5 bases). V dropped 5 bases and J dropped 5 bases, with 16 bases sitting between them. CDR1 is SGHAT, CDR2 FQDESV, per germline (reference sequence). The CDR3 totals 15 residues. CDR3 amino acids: CASSQPLGVNNEQFF. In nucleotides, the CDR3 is TGTGCCAGCAGCCAGCCTCTAGGGGTTAACAATGAGCAGTTCTTC.

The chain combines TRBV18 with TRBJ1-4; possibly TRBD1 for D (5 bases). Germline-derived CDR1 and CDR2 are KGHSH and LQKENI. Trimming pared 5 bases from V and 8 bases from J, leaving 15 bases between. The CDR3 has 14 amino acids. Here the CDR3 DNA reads TGTGCCAGCTCATCATCGACAGAACAGGAAAAACTGTTTTTT. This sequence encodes CASSSSTEQEKLFF.

CDR3 in amino acids: CATSRDRGSDGYTF. The CDR3 coding sequence is TGTGCCACCAGCAGAGACAGGGGTTCTGATGGCTACACCTTC. The rearrangement joins TRBV15 to TRBJ1-2; TRBD1 is a possible D gene (6 bases). This CDR3 region has 14 residues. Germline CDR1 reads LNHNV; CDR2 reads YYDKDF (reference sequence). V was pared by 0 bases and J by 6 bases, with 11 bases between.

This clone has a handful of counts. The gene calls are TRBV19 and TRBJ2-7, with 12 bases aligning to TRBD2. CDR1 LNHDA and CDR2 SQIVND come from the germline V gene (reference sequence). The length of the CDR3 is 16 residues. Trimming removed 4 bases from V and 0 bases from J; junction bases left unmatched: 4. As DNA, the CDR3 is TGTGCCAGTAGTACGCCGACTAGCGGGAGCTCCTACGAGCAGTACTTC. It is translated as CASSTPTSGSSYEQYF.

The CDR3 spells CASSLGVAVTYEQYF. Written as DNA, the CDR3 is TGTGCCAGCAGTTTGGGAGTTGCGGTGACCTACGAGCAGTACTTC. The V and J genes are TRBV6-5 and TRBJ2-7; D is possibly TRBD2 (5 bases). Germline V gene lookup returns CDR1 MNHEY and CDR2 SVGAGI. Trimming removed 4 bases from V and 2 bases from J, with 15 bases in between. The CDR3 contains 15 residues.

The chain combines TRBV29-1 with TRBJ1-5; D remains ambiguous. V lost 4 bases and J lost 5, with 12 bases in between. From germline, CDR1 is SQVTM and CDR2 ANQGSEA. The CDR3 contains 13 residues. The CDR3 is CSVAGYLDQPQHF. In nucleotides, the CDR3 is TGCAGCGTTGCTGGGTACTTGGATCAGCCCCAGCATTTT.

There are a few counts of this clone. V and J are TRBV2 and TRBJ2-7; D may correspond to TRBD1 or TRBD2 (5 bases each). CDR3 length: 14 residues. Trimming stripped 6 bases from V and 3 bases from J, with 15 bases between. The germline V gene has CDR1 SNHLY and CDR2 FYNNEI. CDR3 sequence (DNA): TGTGCCAGCAGCCCAGACAGAGGGGACTACGAGCAGTACTTC. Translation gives CASSPDRGDYEQYF. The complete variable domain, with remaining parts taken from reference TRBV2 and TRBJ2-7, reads EPEVTQTPSHQVTQMGQEVILRCVPISNHLYFYWYRQILGQKVEFLVSFYNNEISEKSEIFDDQFSVERPDGSNFTLKIRSTKLEDSAMYFCASSPDRGDYEQYFGPGTRLTVT.

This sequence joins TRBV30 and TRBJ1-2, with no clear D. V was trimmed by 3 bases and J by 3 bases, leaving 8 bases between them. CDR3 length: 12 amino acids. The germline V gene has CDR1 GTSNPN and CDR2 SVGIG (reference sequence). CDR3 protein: CAWSESHYGYTF. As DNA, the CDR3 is TGTGCCTGGAGCGAATCTCACTATGGCTACACCTTC.

This CDR3 reads CASSPTTDTQYF. The CDR3 bases are TGCGCCAGCAGCCCGACCACAGATACGCAGTATTTT. The chain couples TRBV5-1 to TRBJ2-3, with D hard to call. Per germline, CDR1 SGHRS and CDR2 YFSETQ. CDR3 length: 12 residues. Deletions cut 4 bases from V and 2 bases from J, with 5 bases between.

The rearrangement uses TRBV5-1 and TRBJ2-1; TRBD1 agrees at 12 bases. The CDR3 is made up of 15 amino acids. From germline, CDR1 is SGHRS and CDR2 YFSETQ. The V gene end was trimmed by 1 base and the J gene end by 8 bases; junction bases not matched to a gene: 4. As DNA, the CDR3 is TGCGCCAGCAGCTTGCAGGGACAGGGGGCGGATGAGCAGTTCTTC. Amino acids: CASSLQGQGADEQFF.

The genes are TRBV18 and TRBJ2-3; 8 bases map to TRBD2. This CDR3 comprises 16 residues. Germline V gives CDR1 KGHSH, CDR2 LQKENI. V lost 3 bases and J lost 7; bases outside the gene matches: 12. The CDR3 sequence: CASSPIGLAEGNTQYF. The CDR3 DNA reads TGTGCCAGCTCACCTATAGGACTAGCTGAAGGGAATACGCAGTATTTT.

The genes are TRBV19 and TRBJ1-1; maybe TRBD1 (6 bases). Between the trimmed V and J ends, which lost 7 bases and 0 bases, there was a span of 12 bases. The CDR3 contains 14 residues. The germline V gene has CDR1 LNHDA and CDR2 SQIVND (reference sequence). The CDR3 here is CASTTGGVNTEAFF. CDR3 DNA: TGTGCCAGTACCACGGGGGGCGTGAACACTGAAGCTTTCTTT. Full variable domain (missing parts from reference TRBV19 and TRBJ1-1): DGGITQSPKYLFRKEGQNVTLSCEQNLNHDAMYWYRQDPGQGLRLIYYSQIVNDFQKGDIAEGYSVSREKKESFPLTVTSAQKNPTAFYLCASTTGGVNTEAFFGQGTRLTVV.

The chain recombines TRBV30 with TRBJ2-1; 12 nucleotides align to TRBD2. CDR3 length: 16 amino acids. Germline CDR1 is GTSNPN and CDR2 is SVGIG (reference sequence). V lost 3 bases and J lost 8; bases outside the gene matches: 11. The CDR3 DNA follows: TGTGCCTGGAGCGCGAAGGGTCTAGCGGGGGGGTATGAGCAGTTCTTC. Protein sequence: CAWSAKGLAGGYEQFF.

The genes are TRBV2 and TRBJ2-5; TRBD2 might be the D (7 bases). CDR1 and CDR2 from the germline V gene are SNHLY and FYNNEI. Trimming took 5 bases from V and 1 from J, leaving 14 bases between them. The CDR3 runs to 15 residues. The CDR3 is CASSPWGGLQETQYF. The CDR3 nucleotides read TGTGCCAGCAGTCCGTGGGGGGGGCTCCAAGAGACCCAGTACTTC. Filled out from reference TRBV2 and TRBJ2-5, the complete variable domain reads EPEVTQTPSHQVTQMGQEVILRCVPISNHLYFYWYRQILGQKVEFLVSFYNNEISEKSEIFDDQFSVERPDGSNFTLKIRSTKLEDSAMYFCASSPWGGLQETQYFGPGTRLLVL.

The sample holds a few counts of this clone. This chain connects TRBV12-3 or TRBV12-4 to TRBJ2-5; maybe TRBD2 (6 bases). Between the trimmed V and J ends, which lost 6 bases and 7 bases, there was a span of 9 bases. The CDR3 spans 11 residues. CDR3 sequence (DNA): TGTGCCAGCAGCATGGGGGGGACCCAGTACTTC. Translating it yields CASSMGGTQYF.

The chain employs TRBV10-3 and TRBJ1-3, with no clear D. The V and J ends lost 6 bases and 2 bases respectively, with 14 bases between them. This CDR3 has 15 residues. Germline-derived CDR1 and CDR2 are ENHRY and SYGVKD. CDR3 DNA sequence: TGTGCCATCAGGGCAGCATTGGGGACTGGAAACACCATATATTTT. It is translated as CAIRAALGTGNTIYF.

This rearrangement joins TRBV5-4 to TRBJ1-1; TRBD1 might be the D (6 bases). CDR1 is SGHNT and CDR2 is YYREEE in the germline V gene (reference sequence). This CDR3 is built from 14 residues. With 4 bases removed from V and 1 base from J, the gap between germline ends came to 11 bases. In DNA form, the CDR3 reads TGTGCCAGCAGCACCCAGGGGAAGAACACTGAAGCTTTCTTT. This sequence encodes CASSTQGKNTEAFF.

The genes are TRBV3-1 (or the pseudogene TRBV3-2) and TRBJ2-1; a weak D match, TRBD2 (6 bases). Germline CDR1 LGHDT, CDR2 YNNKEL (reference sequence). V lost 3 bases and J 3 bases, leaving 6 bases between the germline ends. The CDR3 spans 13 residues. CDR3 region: CASSQGGYNEQFF. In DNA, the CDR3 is TGTGCCAGCAGCCAGGGGGGCTACAATGAGCAGTTCTTC.